Shown below are 20 T cell receptor beta chains from a single sample sequenced in a study of radiotherapy plus CTLA-4 blockade in lung cancer. Measured with immunoSEQ multiplex PCR; TCRdb has only the in-frame clones, and not every one. Of 75,000 to 95,000 clones listed, roughly 85% are singletons. The material was peripheral blood, obtained from a patient treated with radiotherapy plus ipilimumab. The origin of the receptors is a human donor with non-small cell lung cancer that progressed on radiotherapy plus ipilimumab.

The V and J genes are TRBV27 and TRBJ2-3; D not certain. V was shortened by 9 bases and J by 5 bases, with 9 bases between the two germline ends. Germline-derived CDR1 and CDR2 are MNHEY and SMNVEV (reference sequence). The CDR3 is 11 residues long. The CDR3 region has the DNA TGTGCCAGTAGAGTGTTAGATACGCAGTATTTT. Translation gives CASRVLDTQYF.

This clone appeared once. The chain employs TRBV28 and TRBJ1-5; perhaps TRBD1 as D (5 bases). CDR3 length: 15 amino acids. CDR1 MDHEN and CDR2 SYDVKM come from the germline V gene. Trimming removed 2 bases at V and 3 bases at J, with 11 bases between. CDR3 in amino acids: CASSLGGSNNQPQHF. CDR3 nucleotides: TGTGCCAGCAGTTTAGGGGGGAGTAACAATCAGCCCCAGCATTTT.

The chain employs TRBV15 and TRBJ1-5; tentatively, D is TRBD1 (6 bases). The V and J ends lost 1 base and 4 bases respectively, with 11 bases between them. Germline V CDR1 and CDR2: LNHNV, YYDKDF (reference sequence). CDR3 length: 15 residues. CDR3 nucleotide sequence: TGTGCCACCAGCAGAGGGACAGAGAGAAATCAGCCCCAGCATTTT. Its translation: CATSRGTERNQPQHF.

The V gene is TRBV2, the J gene TRBJ2-1; D uncertain. The CDR3 extends over 14 amino acids. Germline V lookup: CDR1 SNHLY, CDR2 FYNNEI. Trimming pared 6 bases from V and 4 bases from J, leaving 13 bases between. CDR3 bases: TGTGCCAGCAGAGCCGGGTGGCCGTACAATGAGCAGTTCTTC. It encodes CASRAGWPYNEQFF.

The sample holds a few counts of this clone. The genes are TRBV7-9 and TRBJ2-1; D not certain. CDR3 length: 14 residues. The germline V gene encodes CDR1 SEHNR and CDR2 FQNEAQ (reference sequence). Trimming cost V 1 base and J 6 bases, with 10 bases left between them. The CDR3 spells CASSLEYGRNEQFF. CDR3 bases: TGTGCCAGCAGCTTAGAGTACGGGCGCAATGAGCAGTTCTTC. Supplemented by reference TRBV7-9 and TRBJ2-1, the full variable domain reads DTGVSQNPRHKITKRGQNVTFRCDPISEHNRLYWYRQTLGQGPEFLTYFQNEAQLEKSRLLSDRFSAERPKGSFSTLEIQRTEQGDSAMYLCASSLEYGRNEQFFGPGTRLTVL.

The chain links TRBV7-9 to TRBJ2-1; TRBD2 matches at 9 bases. V trimming: 5 bases; J trimming: 1 base; junction bases outside the gene matches: 6. CDR3 length: 16 residues. CDR1 and CDR2 (germline): SEHNR, FQNEAQ (reference sequence). CDR3: CASSLPSGMSYNEQFF. The DNA for the CDR3 is TGTGCCAGCAGCCTGCCTAGCGGGATGTCCTACAATGAGCAGTTCTTC.

This clone appeared once. The J gene is TRBJ2-4, the V gene TRBV7-8; D not resolved. Trimming stripped 4 bases from V and 0 bases from J, with 10 bases between. This CDR3 has 15 residues. Germline V lookup: CDR1 SGHVS, CDR2 FQNEAQ. CDR3 in amino acids: CASSSSRIAKNIQYF. CDR3 in DNA: TGTGCCAGCAGCTCTTCTCGAATAGCCAAAAACATTCAGTACTTC.

The table lists this clone with a few counts. The chain recombines TRBV28 with TRBJ1-1, with a tentative D call TRBD1 (5 bases). V was cut by 6 bases and J by 4 bases, with 12 bases left in between. CDR1 MDHEN and CDR2 SYDVKM come from the germline V gene. The CDR3 length is 13 residues. The CDR3 loop reads CASSRHGGTEAFF. In DNA, the CDR3 is TGTGCCAGCAGCAGACATGGGGGCACTGAAGCTTTCTTT.

The rearrangement joins TRBV5-8 to TRBJ1-1, with a tentative D call TRBD1 (5 bases). Germline V CDR1 and CDR2: SGHTS, YDEGEE. The ends were cut back, 3 bases at V and 0 bases at J, with 12 bases in the middle. The CDR3 loop spans 15 amino acids. In DNA, the CDR3 is TGTGCCAGCAGCTGGGGGAGGGGAGTGAACACTGAAGCTTTCTTT. Protein sequence: CASSWGRGVNTEAFF.

The V gene is TRBV7-8, the J gene TRBJ1-3; no reliable D call. Germline V gives CDR1 SGHVS, CDR2 FQNEAQ. CDR3 length equals 12 residues. V shed 3 bases and J shed 8 bases, with 8 bases lying between them. This CDR3 reads CASSLNGDTIYF. CDR3 sequence (DNA): TGTGCCAGCAGCTTGAACGGGGACACCATATATTTT.

The rearrangement links TRBV28 to TRBJ2-7; D not certain. The germline V gene encodes CDR1 MDHEN and CDR2 SYDVKM. V was clipped by 6 bases and J by 0 bases, with 15 bases between them. This CDR3 is 15 amino acids long. CDR3 sequence (DNA): TGTGCCAGCAGCCTCGGCGTGGGTGGCTCCTACGAGCAGTACGTC. Its protein is CASSLGVGGSYEQYV.

The V call is TRBV25-1, the J call TRBJ2-2; D gene uncertain. CDR1 and CDR2 from the germline V gene are MGHDK and SYGVNS. The V end lost 8 bases, the J end lost 6 bases, and 25 bases lay between the germline ends. The CDR3 has 17 amino acids. The CDR3 here is CASGLDRAYTSAGELFF. Here the CDR3 DNA reads TGTGCCAGCGGTCTTGATAGGGCTTACACGTCGGCCGGGGAGCTGTTTTTT.

V is TRBV7-8 and J is TRBJ2-3, with 7 nucleotides matching TRBD2. Per germline, CDR1 SGHVS and CDR2 FQNEAQ. The CDR3 runs to 16 residues. V lost 5 bases and J lost 6; bases outside the gene matches: 14. The CDR3, as DNA: TGTGCCAGCAGCCTTCTTGCGGGAGTAAGTTCGGATACGCAGTATTTT. It translates to CASSLLAGVSSDTQYF.

CDR3 residues: CASSVDGGRLTDTQYF. Written as DNA, the CDR3 is TGTGCCAGCAGCGTAGATGGCGGGAGGCTCACAGATACGCAGTATTTT. The chain links TRBV9 to TRBJ2-3; TRBD2 matches 8 bases. Trimming cost V 0 bases and J 2 bases; bases outside gene matches: 5. This CDR3 comprises 16 residues. Germline CDR1 SGDLS, CDR2 YYNGEE.

CDR3 sequence (DNA): TGCAGCGTATGGGACCGGACCTCCACTGAAGCTTTCTTT. This codes for CSVWDRTSTEAFF. The chain joins TRBV29-1 to TRBJ1-1, with a weak D call TRBD1 (5 bases). Germline lookup yields CDR1 SQVTM and CDR2 ANQGSEA. V shed 6 bases and J shed 4 bases, with 15 bases lying between them. The CDR3 totals 13 residues.

The chain carries TRBV6-5 and TRBJ2-7; 9 nucleotides match TRBD1. Germline CDR1 MNHEY, CDR2 SVGAGI. The CDR3 totals 15 residues. Trimming at V came to 5 bases and at J to 9 bases, leaving 14 bases not matched to a gene. The CDR3 coding sequence is TGTGCCAGCAGTGGAAGGGACAGGGTTTTCCGCGGGCAGTACTTC. This gives the protein CASSGRDRVFRGQYF.

The chain employs TRBV14 and TRBJ1-1; D may be TRBD1 (6 bases). Germline V gene data show CDR1 as SGHDN and CDR2 as FVKESK. Between the trimmed V and J ends, which lost 4 bases and 5 bases, there was a span of 17 bases. CDR3 length equals 15 residues. CDR3 amino acids: CASSRNRRGGTEAFF. The CDR3 DNA is TGTGCCAGCAGCCGGAATAGGAGGGGGGGAACTGAAGCTTTCTTT.

This clone occurred a few times. The chain is built from TRBV4-1 and TRBJ1-3, with D unresolved. Trimming removed 4 bases at V and 8 bases at J, with 15 bases between. Germline values: CDR1 MGHRA, CDR2 YSYEKL. The CDR3 runs to 14 residues. This CDR3 is CASSPRESGHTIYF. CDR3 nucleotides: TGCGCCAGCAGCCCACGGGAGTCAGGTCACACCATATATTTT.

V and J are TRBV7-9 and TRBJ1-1; D not certain. The CDR3 is 15 residues long. Germline lookup yields CDR1 SEHNR and CDR2 FQNEAQ (reference sequence). The ends were cut back, 5 bases at V and 0 bases at J, with 13 bases in the middle. In DNA form, the CDR3 reads TGTGCCAGCAGCCCCACGGAGATCATGAACACTGAAGCTTTCTTT. This gives the protein CASSPTEIMNTEAFF.

This sequence joins TRBV7-9 and TRBJ2-7; 9 nucleotides align to TRBD2. The CDR3 contains 14 residues. Germline V gene data show CDR1 as SEHNR and CDR2 as FQNEAQ (reference sequence). With V trimmed by 6 bases and J by 4 bases, 7 bases remained unmatched. The CDR3 region is CASSGGGDTYEQYV. The DNA of the CDR3 is TGTGCCAGCAGTGGCGGGGGGGATACGTACGAGCAGTACGTC.